The rows below give T cell receptor beta chains drawn from one sample of a study of cytomegalovirus exposure and HLA in healthy donors. Repertoires were generated with immunoSEQ multiplex PCR, while TCRdb's copy carries only in-frame clones and drops some. The sample shows under 100,000 clones, 95% to 97% of them seen only once. The sequencing input was PBMCs. The receptors here all came from a woman between 18 and 29 years old in good health and CMV-seronegative. Each CDR3 is given with its conserved first and last residue. A D gene is named only where the DNA matches it firmly. Where a row states a size, it is once, few, many or the class of an expanded clone; other rows omit it.

V gene,J gene,clone size,D gene,CDR3 protein,CDR3 DNA
TRBV10-1,TRBJ1-1,once,.,CASSDTAGGRTEAFF,TGCGCCAGCAGTGACACCGCGGGTGGACGCACTGAAGCTTTCTTT
TRBV7-9,TRBJ2-7,.,.,CASPVGSGEREQYF,TGTGCCAGCCCCGTCGGGTCAGGGGAACGCGAGCAGTACTTC
TRBV19,TRBJ2-6,many,TRBD2,CASSWASGTGANVLTF,TGTGCCAGTAGTTGGGCTAGCGGGACTGGGGCCAACGTCCTGACTTTC
TRBV11-3,TRBJ2-1,.,TRBD2,CASSDSGRLGEQFF,TGTGCCAGCAGCGATAGCGGGAGACTAGGTGAGCAGTTCTTC
TRBV25-1,TRBJ2-1,.,.,CASSELSGGAKAEQFF,TGTGCCAGCAGTGAACTCTCCGGAGGCGCGAAGGCTGAGCAGTTCTTC
TRBV6-5,TRBJ2-7,.,TRBD1,CASSSGGSTTYEQYF,TGTGCCAGCAGTTCAGGGGGCTCTACTACCTACGAGCAGTACTTC
TRBV7-8,TRBJ1-3,.,.,CASSLYGRQGTSGNTIYF,TGTGCCAGCAGCTTATACGGTCGGCAGGGTACCTCTGGAAACACCATATATTTT
TRBV28,TRBJ2-7,.,TRBD2,CASSGTSGRGLYEQYF,TGTGCCAGCAGTGGGACTAGCGGGAGGGGTCTCTACGAGCAGTACTTC
TRBV18,TRBJ2-1,.,TRBD2,CASSPIGGTSGIVSYNEQFF,TGTGCCAGCTCACCAATTGGAGGGACTAGCGGGATAGTTTCCTACAATGAGCAGTTCTTC
TRBV5-1,TRBJ2-3,.,TRBD2,CASSSYGTSVLRDTQYF,TGCGCCAGCAGCTCATACGGGACTAGCGTACTGAGGGATACGCAGTATTTT
TRBV28,TRBJ2-4,.,.,CASRDRSNIQYF,TGTGCCAGCAGGGACAGATCAAACATTCAGTACTTC
TRBV27,TRBJ1-5,.,.,CASSFPLGPQHF,TGTGCCAGCAGTTTCCCCCTAGGGCCCCAGCATTTT
TRBV9,TRBJ2-1,.,TRBD2,CASSVEGREGAHNEQFF,TGTGCCAGCAGCGTAGAAGGGCGGGAGGGCGCCCACAATGAGCAGTTCTTC
TRBV2,TRBJ2-2,.,.,CASTGDRTGELFF,TGTGCCAGCACGGGGGACCGGACCGGGGAGCTGTTTTTT
TRBV2,TRBJ2-4,.,.,CASSELAIAKNIQYF,TGTGCCAGCAGTGAACTGGCAATAGCCAAAAACATTCAGTACTTC
TRBV27,TRBJ2-5,.,.,CASSFSRGWEETQYF,TGTGCCAGCAGTTTTTCCAGGGGTTGGGAGGAGACCCAGTACTTC
TRBV6-1,TRBJ2-7,.,.,CASSVGGDEQYF,TGTGCCAGCAGTGTTGGAGGGGACGAGCAGTACTTC
TRBV6-6,TRBJ2-7,.,TRBD2,CASRTARTSGEYEQYF,TGTGCCAGCAGAACGGCCCGGACTAGCGGAGAGTACGAGCAGTACTTC
TRBV25-1,TRBJ1-3,.,.,CASSPSGSGNTIYF,TGTGCCAGCAGTCCCAGTGGCTCTGGAAACACCATATATTTT
TRBV6-1,TRBJ2-1,.,TRBD2,CARLRGDNEQFF,TGTGCCAGACTCCGGGGGGACAATGAGCAGTTCTTC
TRBV9,TRBJ2-1,.,.,CASSLLPNSYNEQFF,TGTGCCAGCAGCCTCCTACCCAACTCCTACAATGAGCAGTTCTTC
TRBV10-2,TRBJ1-1,.,TRBD1,CATNFPGQGVPEAFF,TGCGCCACCAACTTCCCGGGACAGGGGGTCCCTGAAGCTTTCTTT
TRBV29-1,TRBJ2-7,.,TRBD1,CSVGQGTPYEQYF,TGCAGCGTTGGACAGGGAACTCCCTACGAGCAGTACTTC
TRBV5-8,TRBJ1-2,.,.,CASSLTDTYGYTF,TGTGCCAGCAGCTTAACGGACACCTATGGCTACACCTTC
TRBV4-1,TRBJ2-1,.,.,CASSQAPGGGSISEQFF,TGCGCCAGCAGCCAAGCTCCGGGGGGCGGGAGTATAAGTGAGCAGTTCTTC
TRBV5-4,TRBJ2-1,.,TRBD2,CASSLAGGFNEQFF,TGTGCCAGCAGCCTAGCGGGAGGGTTCAATGAGCAGTTCTTC
TRBV6-5,TRBJ2-4,.,.,CASTPSGVAKNIQYF,TGTGCCAGCACTCCTTCCGGGGTAGCCAAAAACATTCAGTACTTC
TRBV5-1,TRBJ2-3,.,TRBD2,CATSSGTATNTQYF,TGCGCCACTAGTAGCGGGACCGCCACAAATACGCAGTATTTT
TRBV6-5,TRBJ2-1,.,.,CASSRGRVEQFF,TGTGCCAGCAGCCGGGGTCGGGTTGAGCAGTTCTTC
TRBV4-1,TRBJ2-5,.,TRBD1,CASSQGQGRETQYF,TGCGCCAGCAGCCAGGGACAGGGAAGAGAGACCCAGTACTTC
TRBV11-2,TRBJ2-3,.,TRBD2,CASMTSGNTDTQYF,TGTGCCAGCATGACTAGCGGTAACACAGATACGCAGTATTTT
TRBV15,TRBJ2-1,.,TRBD1,CATSRTGVLYNNEQFF,TGTGCCACCAGCAGGACAGGGGTTCTGTACAACAATGAGCAGTTCTTC
TRBV30,TRBJ2-5,.,TRBD2,CAWAGGGKQTQYF,TGTGCCTGGGCGGGAGGAGGCAAGCAGACCCAGTACTTC
TRBV19,TRBJ1-1,.,.,CASSALDSMNTEAFF,TGTGCCAGTAGTGCCCTGGACAGCATGAACACTGAAGCTTTCTTT
TRBV19,TRBJ2-2,.,.,CASSILTSSGELFF,TGTGCCAGTAGTATCCTCACTAGCTCCGGGGAGCTGTTTTTT
TRBV7-2,TRBJ2-1,.,TRBD2,CASSLVRGLAAYNEQFF,TGTGCCAGCAGCTTAGTACGGGGACTAGCGGCCTACAATGAGCAGTTCTTC
TRBV27,TRBJ2-4,.,.,CASSLSGGPKNIQYF,TGTGCCAGCAGTTTATCGGGGGGGCCCAAAAACATTCAGTACTTC
TRBV6-6,TRBJ2-1,.,TRBD1,CASSPRGTAYNEQFF,TGTGCCAGCAGCCCCAGGGGGACCGCCTACAATGAGCAGTTCTTC
TRBV7-2,TRBJ2-7,.,.,CASSLQAGNYEQYF,TGTGCCAGCAGCTTACAGGCGGGAAACTACGAGCAGTACTTC